Shown below are 5 T cell receptor beta chains from a single sample sequenced in a study of Ad26.COV2.S vaccination and SARS-CoV-2 variants. Here immunoSEQ multiplex PCR was the method, and the copy in TCRdb shows in-frame clones only, minus some. The repertoire holds about 350,000 clones, with less than 90% as singletons. Treatment in this sample: 15 to 20 received Ad26.COV2.S at low or high dose, single or two shots; roughly 5 received placebo; per-sample allocation not given. Sample collection was performed on day 63 after the first vaccine or placebo injection. The sequenced sample was peripheral blood, obtained in a trial of Ad26.COV2.S vaccine versus placebo. The source of these receptors is a person between 18 and 65 years old who received the Ad26.COV2.S COVID-19 vaccine or a placebo.

The V and J genes are TRBV7-8 and TRBJ2-7; D may be TRBD2 (5 bases). The CDR3 has 14 residues. The V and J ends lost 2 bases and 7 bases respectively, with 15 bases between them. Germline CDR1 and CDR2: SGHVS and FQNEAQ. CDR3 in DNA: TGTGCCAGCAGCTTAACACAGCCGCGAGGGGAGCAGTACTTC. Protein sequence: CASSLTQPRGEQYF.

V usage is TRBV30 and J usage is TRBJ1-5, with unresolved D. With 5 bases removed from V and 2 bases from J, the gap between germline ends came to 16 bases. CDR1 and CDR2 (germline): GTSNPN, SVGIG (reference sequence). The CDR3 runs to 15 residues. The DNA for the CDR3 is TGTGCCTGGGGAACTGCGGGCGGACGCAATCAGCCCCAGCATTTT. As protein: CAWGTAGGRNQPQHF.

The chain employs TRBV5-1 and TRBJ1-2; D perhaps matches TRBD1 (5 bases). V was clipped by 4 bases and J by 5 bases, with 12 bases between them. The CDR3 covers 13 residues. Germline values: CDR1 SGHRS, CDR2 YFSETQ. The CDR3 protein is CASSVQEVYGYTF. CDR3 nucleotides: TGCGCCAGCAGCGTACAGGAAGTATATGGCTACACCTTC.

This chain connects TRBV29-1 to TRBJ1-1; a weak D match, TRBD1 (6 bases). Trimming took 3 bases from V and 4 from J, leaving 9 bases between them. Per germline, CDR1 SQVTM and CDR2 ANQGSEA. The CDR3 contains 12 residues. The CDR3 coding sequence is TGCAGCGTTGATCCCAGGGGCACTGAAGCTTTCTTT. It codes for CSVDPRGTEAFF.

The chain couples TRBV27 to TRBJ2-7, with 7 bases matching TRBD1. The CDR3 runs 15 residues. V shed 7 bases, J shed 2 bases, and the junction held 11 bases outside the gene matches. Germline CDR1 is MNHEY and CDR2 is SMNVEV (reference sequence). CDR3 amino acids: CASTSLDRVTYEQYF. CDR3 bases: TGTGCCAGCACTTCCCTTGACAGGGTGACCTACGAGCAGTACTTC.